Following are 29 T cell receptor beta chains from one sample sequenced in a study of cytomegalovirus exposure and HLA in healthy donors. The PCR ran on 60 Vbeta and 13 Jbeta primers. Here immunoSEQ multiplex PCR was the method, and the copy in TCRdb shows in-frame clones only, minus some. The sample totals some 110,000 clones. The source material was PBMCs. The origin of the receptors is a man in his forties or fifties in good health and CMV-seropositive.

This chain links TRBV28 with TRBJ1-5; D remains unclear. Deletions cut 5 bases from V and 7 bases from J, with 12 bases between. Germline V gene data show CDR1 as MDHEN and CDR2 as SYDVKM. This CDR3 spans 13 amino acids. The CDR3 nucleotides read TGTGCCAGCAGTCTCGAGGAGGGACAGCCCCAGCATTTT. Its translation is CASSLEEGQPQHF. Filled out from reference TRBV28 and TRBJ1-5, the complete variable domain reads DVKVTQSSRYLVKRTGEKVFLECVQDMDHENMFWYRQDPGLGLRLIYFSYDVKMKEKGDIPEGYSVSREKKERFSLILESASTNQTSMYLCASSLEEGQPQHFGDGTRLSIL.

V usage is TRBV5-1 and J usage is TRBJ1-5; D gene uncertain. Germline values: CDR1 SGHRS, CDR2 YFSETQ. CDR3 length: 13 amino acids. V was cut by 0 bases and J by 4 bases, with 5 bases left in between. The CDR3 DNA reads TGCGCCAGCAGCTTGGACGGGAATCAGCCCCAGCATTTT. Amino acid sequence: CASSLDGNQPQHF.

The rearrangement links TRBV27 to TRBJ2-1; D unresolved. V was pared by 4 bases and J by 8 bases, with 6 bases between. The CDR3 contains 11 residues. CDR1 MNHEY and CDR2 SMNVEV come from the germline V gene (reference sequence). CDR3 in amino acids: CASSSSHEQFF. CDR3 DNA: TGTGCCAGCAGTTCCTCCCATGAGCAGTTCTTC.

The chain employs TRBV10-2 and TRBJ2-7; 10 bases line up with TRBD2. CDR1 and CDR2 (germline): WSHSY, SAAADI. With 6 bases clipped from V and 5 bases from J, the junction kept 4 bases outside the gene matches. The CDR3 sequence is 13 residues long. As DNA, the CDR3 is TGCGCCAGCAGCCTAGCGGGAGTCCACGAGCAGTACTTC. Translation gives CASSLAGVHEQYF.

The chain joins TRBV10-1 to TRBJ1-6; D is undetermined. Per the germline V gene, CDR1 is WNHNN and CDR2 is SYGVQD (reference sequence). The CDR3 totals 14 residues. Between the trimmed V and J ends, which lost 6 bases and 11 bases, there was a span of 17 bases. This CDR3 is CASSGGSGIAPLHF. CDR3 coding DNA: TGCGCCAGCAGCGGAGGGTCGGGAATCGCACCCCTCCACTTT.

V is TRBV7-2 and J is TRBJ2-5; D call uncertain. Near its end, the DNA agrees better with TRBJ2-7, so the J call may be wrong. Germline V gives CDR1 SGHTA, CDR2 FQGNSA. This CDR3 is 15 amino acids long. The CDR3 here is CASSRTGSSQYEQYF. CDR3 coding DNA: TGTGCCAGCAGCAGAACCGGGTCTTCTCAATACGAGCAGTACTTC.

The CDR3 coding sequence is TGTGCCAGCAGCTTGGGAGGGAGCTCAATCTCCTACGAGCAGTACTTC. Translated: CASSLGGSSISYEQYF. The V call is TRBV5-4, the J call TRBJ2-7; D might be TRBD2 (5 bases). Germline values: CDR1 SGHNT, CDR2 YYREEE (reference sequence). The CDR3 length is 16 residues. V dropped 0 bases and J dropped 0 bases, with 13 bases sitting between them.

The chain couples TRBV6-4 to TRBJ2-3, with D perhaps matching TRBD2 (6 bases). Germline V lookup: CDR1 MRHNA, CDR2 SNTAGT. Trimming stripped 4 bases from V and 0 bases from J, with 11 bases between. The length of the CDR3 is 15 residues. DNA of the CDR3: TGTGCCAGCAGTGTATCCGGGACTAGCACAGATACGCAGTATTTT. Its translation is CASSVSGTSTDTQYF.

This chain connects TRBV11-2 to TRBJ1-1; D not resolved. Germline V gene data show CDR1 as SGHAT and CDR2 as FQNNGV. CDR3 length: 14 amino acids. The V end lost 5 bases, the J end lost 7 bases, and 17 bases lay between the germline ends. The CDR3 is CASSPAYPEGEAFF. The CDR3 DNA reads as TGTGCCAGCAGCCCGGCCTATCCTGAGGGTGAAGCTTTCTTT.

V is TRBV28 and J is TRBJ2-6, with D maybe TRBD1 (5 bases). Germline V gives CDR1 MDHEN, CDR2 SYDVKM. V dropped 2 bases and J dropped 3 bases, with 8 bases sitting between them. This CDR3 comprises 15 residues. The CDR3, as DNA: TGTGCCAGCAGTTTACCCAGGGATGGGGCCAACGTCCTGACTTTC. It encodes CASSLPRDGANVLTF.

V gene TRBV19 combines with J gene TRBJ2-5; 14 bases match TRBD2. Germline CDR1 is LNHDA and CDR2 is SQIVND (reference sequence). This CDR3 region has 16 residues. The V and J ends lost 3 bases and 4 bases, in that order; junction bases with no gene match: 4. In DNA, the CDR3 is TGTGCCAGTAGTATCCGGACTAGCGGGAGGCCAGAGACCCAGTACTTC. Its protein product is CASSIRTSGRPETQYF.

The CDR3: CSVENRVHGYTF. CDR3 nucleotide sequence: TGCAGCGTTGAAAACAGGGTTCATGGCTACACCTTC. The V call is TRBV29-1, the J call TRBJ1-2, with a possible D match to TRBD1 (6 bases). This CDR3 is built from 12 residues. Trimming left V 2 bases short and J 6 bases short, with 10 bases between. Germline V gene lookup returns CDR1 SQVTM and CDR2 ANQGSEA.

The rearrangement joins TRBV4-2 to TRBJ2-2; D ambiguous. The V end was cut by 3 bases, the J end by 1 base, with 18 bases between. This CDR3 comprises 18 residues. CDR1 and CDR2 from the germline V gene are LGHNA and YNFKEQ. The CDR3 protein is CASSQVRPGGLNTGELFF. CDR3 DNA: TGTGCCAGCAGCCAGGTTAGACCCGGTGGGCTGAACACCGGGGAGCTGTTTTTT.

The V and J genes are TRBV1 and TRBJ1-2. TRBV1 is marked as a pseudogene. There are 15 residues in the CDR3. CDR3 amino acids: CTSRAPRGPYYGYTF. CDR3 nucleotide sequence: TGCACCAGCAGAGCTCCGAGAGGCCCCTACTATGGCTACACCTTC.

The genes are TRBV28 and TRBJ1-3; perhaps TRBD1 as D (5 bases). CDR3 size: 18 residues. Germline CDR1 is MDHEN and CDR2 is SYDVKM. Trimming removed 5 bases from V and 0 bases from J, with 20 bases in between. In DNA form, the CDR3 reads TGTGCCAGCAGTCCTCTGGGGGGGGGAAAAAGCTCTGGAAACACCATATATTTT. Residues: CASSPLGGGKSSGNTIYF.

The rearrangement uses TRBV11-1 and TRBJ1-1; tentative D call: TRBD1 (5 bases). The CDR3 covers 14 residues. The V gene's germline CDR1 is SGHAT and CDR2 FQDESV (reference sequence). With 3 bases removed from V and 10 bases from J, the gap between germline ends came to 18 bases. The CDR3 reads CASSLLGAARSAFF. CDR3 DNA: TGTGCCAGCAGCTTGTTAGGGGCCGCCAGGTCAGCTTTCTTT. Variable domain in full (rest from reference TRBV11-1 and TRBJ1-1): EAEVAQSPRYKITEKSQAVAFWCDPISGHATLYWYRQILGQGPELLVQFQDESVVDDSQLPKDRFSAERLKGVDSTLKIQPAELGDSAMYLCASSLLGAARSAFFGQGTRLTVV.

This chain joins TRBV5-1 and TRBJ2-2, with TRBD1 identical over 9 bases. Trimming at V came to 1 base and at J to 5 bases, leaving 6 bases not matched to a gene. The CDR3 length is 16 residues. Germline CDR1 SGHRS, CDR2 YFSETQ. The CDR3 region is CASSLTGGDVTGELFF. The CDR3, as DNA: TGCGCCAGCAGCTTGACAGGGGGCGATGTAACCGGGGAGCTGTTTTTT.

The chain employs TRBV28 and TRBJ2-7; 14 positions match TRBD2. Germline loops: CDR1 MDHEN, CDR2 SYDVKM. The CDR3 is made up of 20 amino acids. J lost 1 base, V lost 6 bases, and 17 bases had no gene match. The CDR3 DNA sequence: TGTGCCAGCAGCTACCCAACTACGGGGACTAGCGGGAGTACGTCCTACGAGCAGTACTTC. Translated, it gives CASSYPTTGTSGSTSYEQYF.

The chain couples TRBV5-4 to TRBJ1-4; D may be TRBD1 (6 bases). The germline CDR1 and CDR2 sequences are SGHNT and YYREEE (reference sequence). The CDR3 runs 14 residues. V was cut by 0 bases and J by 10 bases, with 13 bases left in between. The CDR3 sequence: CASSLDRVPRKLFF. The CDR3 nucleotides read TGTGCCAGCAGCTTGGACAGGGTCCCCCGAAAACTGTTTTTT.

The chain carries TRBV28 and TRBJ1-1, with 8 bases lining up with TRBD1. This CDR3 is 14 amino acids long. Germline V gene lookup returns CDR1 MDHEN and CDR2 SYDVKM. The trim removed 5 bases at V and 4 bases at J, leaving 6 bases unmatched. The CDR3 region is CASSISGGSTEAFF. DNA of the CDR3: TGTGCCAGCAGTATATCAGGGGGCTCCACTGAAGCTTTCTTT. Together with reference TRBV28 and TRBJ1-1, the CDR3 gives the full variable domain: DVKVTQSSRYLVKRTGEKVFLECVQDMDHENMFWYRQDPGLGLRLIYFSYDVKMKEKGDIPEGYSVSREKKERFSLILESASTNQTSMYLCASSISGGSTEAFFGQGTRLTVV.

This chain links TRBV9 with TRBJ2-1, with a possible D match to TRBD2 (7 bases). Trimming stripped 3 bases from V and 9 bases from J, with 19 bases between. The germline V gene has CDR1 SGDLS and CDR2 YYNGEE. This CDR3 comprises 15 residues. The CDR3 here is CASSGRDGGPTEQFF. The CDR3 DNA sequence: TGTGCCAGCAGCGGCCGGGACGGGGGGCCTACTGAGCAGTTCTTC.

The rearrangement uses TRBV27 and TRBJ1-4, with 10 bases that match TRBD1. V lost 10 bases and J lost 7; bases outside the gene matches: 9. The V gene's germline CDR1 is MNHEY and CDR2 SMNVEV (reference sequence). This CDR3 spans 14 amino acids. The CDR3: CATARTGGGEKLFF. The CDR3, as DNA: TGTGCCACCGCTCGGACAGGGGGAGGTGAAAAACTGTTTTTT. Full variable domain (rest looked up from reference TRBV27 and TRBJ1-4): EAQVTQNPRYLITVTGKKLTVTCSQNMNHEYMSWYRQDPGLGLRQIYYSMNVEVTDKGDVPEGYKVSRKEKRNFPLILESPSPNQTSLYFCATARTGGGEKLFFGSGTQLSVL.

CDR3 protein: CASSLGLAPYTEAFF. Written as DNA, the CDR3 is TGCGCCAGCAGCTTGGGATTGGCCCCTTACACTGAAGCTTTCTTT. The chain carries TRBV5-1 and TRBJ1-1; D call uncertain. The CDR3 totals 15 residues. Between the trimmed V and J ends, which lost 0 bases and 3 bases, there was a span of 12 bases. Germline loops: CDR1 SGHRS, CDR2 YFSETQ.

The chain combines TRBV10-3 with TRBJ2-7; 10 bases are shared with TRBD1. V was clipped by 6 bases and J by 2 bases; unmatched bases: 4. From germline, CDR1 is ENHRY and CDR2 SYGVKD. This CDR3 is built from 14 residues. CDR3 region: CAIRSGQGPYEQYF. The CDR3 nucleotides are TGTGCCATCAGGTCGGGACAGGGGCCCTACGAGCAGTACTTC.

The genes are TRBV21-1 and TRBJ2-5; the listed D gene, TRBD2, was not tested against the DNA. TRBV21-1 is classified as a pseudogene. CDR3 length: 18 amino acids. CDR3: CASSARLAGGKVGETQYF. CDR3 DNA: TGTGCCAGCAGCGCCAGACTAGCGGGAGGGAAGGTCGGAGAGACCCAGTACTTC.

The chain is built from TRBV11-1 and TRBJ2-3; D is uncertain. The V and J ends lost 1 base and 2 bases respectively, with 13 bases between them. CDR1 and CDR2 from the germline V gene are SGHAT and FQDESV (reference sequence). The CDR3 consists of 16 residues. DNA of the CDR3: TGTGCCAGCAGCTTAGTAAAGCTAGGAGCCACAGATACGCAGTATTTT. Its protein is CASSLVKLGATDTQYF. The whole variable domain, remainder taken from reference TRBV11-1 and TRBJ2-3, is EAEVAQSPRYKITEKSQAVAFWCDPISGHATLYWYRQILGQGPELLVQFQDESVVDDSQLPKDRFSAERLKGVDSTLKIQPAELGDSAMYLCASSLVKLGATDTQYFGPGTRLTVL.

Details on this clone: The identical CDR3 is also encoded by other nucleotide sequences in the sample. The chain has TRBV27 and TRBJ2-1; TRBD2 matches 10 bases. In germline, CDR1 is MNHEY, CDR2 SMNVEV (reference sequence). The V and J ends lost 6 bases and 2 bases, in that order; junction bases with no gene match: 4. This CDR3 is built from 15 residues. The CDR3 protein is CASSLLAGAYNEQFF. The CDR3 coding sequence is TGTGCCAGCAGCCTTCTAGCGGGGGCCTACAATGAGCAGTTCTTC.

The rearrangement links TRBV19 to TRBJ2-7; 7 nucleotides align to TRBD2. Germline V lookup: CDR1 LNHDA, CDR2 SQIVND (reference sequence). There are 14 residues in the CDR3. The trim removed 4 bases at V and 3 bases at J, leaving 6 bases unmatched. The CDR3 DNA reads TGTGCCAGTAGTAACAGCGGGGCTGGCTACGAGCAGTACTTC. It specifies CASSNSGAGYEQYF.

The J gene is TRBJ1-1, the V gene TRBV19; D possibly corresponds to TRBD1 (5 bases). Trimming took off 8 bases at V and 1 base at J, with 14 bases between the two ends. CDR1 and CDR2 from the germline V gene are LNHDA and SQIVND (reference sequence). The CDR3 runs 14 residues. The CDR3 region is CASRGKGPNTEAFF. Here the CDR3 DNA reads TGTGCCAGTCGGGGGAAGGGACCGAACACTGAAGCTTTCTTT.